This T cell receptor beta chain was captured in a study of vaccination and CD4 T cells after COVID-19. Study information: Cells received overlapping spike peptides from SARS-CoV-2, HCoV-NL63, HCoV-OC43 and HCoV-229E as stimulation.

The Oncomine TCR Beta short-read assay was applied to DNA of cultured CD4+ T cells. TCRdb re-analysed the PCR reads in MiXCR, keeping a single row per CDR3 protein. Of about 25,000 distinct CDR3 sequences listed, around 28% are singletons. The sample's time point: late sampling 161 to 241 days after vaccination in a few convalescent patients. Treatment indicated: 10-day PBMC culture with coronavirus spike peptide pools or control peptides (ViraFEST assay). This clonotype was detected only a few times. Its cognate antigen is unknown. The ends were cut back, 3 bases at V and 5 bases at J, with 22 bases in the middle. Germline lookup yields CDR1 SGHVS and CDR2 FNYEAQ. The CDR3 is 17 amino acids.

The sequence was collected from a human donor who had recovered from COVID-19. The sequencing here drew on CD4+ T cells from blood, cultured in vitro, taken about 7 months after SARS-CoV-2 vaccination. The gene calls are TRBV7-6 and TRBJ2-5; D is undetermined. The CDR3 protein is CASSLSYLGTSGETQYF. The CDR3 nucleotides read TGTGCCAGCAGCTTGTCCTACCTGGGCACCTCGGGTGAGACCCAGTACTTC. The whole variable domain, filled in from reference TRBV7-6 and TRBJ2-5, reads GAGVSQSPRYKVTKRGQDVALRCDPISGHVSLYWYRQALGQGPEFLTYFNYEAQQDKSGLPNDRFSAERPEGSISTLTIQRTEQRDSAMYRCASSLSYLGTSGETQYFGPGTRLLVL.